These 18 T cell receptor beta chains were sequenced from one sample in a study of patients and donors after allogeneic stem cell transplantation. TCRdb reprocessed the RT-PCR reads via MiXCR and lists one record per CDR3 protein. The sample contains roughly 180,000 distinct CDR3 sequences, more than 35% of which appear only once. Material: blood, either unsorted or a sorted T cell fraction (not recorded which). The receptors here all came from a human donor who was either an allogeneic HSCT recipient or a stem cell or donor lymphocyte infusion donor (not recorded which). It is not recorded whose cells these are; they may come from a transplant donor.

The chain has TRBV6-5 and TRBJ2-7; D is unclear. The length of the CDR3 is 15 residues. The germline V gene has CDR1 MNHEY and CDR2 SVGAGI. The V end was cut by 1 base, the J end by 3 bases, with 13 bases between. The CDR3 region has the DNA TGTGCCAGCAGTTACTTAGGCACAAGCAACTACGAGCAGTACTTC. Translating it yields CASSYLGTSNYEQYF.

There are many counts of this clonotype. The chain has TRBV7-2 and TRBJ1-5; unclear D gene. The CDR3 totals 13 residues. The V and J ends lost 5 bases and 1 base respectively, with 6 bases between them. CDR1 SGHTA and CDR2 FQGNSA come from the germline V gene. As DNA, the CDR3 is TGTGCCAGCAGCACAGACAGCAATCAGCCCCAGCATTTT. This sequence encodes CASSTDSNQPQHF.

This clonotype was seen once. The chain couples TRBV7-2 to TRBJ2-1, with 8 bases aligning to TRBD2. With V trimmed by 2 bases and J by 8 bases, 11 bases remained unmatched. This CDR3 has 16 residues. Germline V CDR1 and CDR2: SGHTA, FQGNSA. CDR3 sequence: CASSLKSGSREDEQFF. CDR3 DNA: TGTGCCAGCAGCTTAAAAAGCGGGAGCCGAGAGGATGAGCAGTTCTTC.

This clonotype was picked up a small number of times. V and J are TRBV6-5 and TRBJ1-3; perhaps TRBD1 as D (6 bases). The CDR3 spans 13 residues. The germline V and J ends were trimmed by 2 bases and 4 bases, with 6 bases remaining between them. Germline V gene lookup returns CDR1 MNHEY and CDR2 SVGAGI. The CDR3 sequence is CASSYTGGNTIYF. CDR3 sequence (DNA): TGTGCCAGCAGTTACACAGGGGGAAACACCATATATTTT.

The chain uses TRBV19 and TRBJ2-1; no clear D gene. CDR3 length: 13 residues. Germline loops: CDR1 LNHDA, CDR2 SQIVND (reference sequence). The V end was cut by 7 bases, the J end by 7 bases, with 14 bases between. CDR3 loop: CASIGRSSNEQFF. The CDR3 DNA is TGTGCCAGTATCGGGCGGTCCTCGAATGAGCAGTTCTTC.

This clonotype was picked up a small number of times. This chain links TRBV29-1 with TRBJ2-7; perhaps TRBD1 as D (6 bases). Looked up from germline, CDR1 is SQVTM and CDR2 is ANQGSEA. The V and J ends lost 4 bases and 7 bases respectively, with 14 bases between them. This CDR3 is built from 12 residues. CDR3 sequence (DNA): TGCAGCGTTGTGGGGAACAGGGCTGAGCAGTACTTC. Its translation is CSVVGNRAEQYF.

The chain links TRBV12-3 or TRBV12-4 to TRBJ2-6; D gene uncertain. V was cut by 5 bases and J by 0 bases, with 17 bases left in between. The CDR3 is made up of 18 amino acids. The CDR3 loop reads CASSHWNSISSGANVLTF. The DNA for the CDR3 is TGTGCCAGCAGTCATTGGAACAGTATTTCCTCTGGGGCCAACGTCCTGACTTTC.

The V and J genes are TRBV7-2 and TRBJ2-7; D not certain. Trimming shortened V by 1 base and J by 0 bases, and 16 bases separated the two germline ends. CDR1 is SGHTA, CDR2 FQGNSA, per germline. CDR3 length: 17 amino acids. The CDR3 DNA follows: TGTGCCAGCAGCTTAGGGTTCCAGCGCTTAAGCTCCTACGAGCAGTACTTC. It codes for CASSLGFQRLSSYEQYF. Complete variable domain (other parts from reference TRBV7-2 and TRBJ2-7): GAGVSQSPSNKVTEKGKDVELRCDPISGHTALYWYRQSLGQGLEFLIYFQGNSAPDKSGLPSDRFSAERTGGSVSTLTIQRTQQEDSAVYLCASSLGFQRLSSYEQYFGPGTRLTVT.

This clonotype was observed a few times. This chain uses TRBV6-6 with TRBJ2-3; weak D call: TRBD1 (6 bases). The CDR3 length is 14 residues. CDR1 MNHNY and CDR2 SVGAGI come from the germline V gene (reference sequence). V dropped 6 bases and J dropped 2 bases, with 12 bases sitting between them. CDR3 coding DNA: TGTGCCAGCAGACGGACAGTCACCACAGATACGCAGTATTTT. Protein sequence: CASRRTVTTDTQYF.

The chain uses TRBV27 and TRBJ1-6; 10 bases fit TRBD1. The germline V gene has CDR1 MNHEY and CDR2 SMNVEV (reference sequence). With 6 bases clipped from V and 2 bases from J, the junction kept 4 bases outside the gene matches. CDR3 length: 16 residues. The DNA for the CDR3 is TGTGCCAGCAGAGGGACAGGGGACCCCTATAATTCACCCCTCCACTTT. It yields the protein CASRGTGDPYNSPLHF.

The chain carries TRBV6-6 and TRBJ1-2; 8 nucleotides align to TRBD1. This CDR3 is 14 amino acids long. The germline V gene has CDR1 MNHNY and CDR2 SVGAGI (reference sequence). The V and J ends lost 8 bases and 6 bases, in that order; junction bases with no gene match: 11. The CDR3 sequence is CASASWTGNHGYTF. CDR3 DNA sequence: TGTGCCAGCGCCTCCTGGACAGGGAATCATGGCTACACCTTC.

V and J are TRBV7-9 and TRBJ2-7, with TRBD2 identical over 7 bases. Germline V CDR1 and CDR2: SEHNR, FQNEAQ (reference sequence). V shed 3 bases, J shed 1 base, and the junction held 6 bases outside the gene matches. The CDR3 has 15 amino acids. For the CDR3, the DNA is TGTGCCAGCAGCTTTCGACTAGCCGAGTCCTACGAGCAGTACTTC. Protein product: CASSFRLAESYEQYF.

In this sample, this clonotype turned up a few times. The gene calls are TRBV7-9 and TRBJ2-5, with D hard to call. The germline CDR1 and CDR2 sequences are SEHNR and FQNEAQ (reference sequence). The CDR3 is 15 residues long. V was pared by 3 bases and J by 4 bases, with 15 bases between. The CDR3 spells CASSFPITLSETQYF. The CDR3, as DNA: TGTGCCAGCAGCTTTCCGATTACACTTTCAGAGACCCAGTACTTC.

The CDR3 DNA is TGTGCCAGCAGTCCGACCAGGGTTACTGAAGCTTTCTTT. Translation: CASSPTRVTEAFF. The chain links TRBV27 to TRBJ1-1; perhaps TRBD1 as D (5 bases). CDR1 is MNHEY, CDR2 SMNVEV, per germline (reference sequence). The CDR3 totals 13 residues. Between the trimmed V and J ends, which lost 5 bases and 5 bases, there was a span of 12 bases.

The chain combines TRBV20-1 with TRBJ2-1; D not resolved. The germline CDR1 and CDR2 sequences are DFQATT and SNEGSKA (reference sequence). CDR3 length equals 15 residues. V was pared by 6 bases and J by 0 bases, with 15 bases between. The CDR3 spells CSATSGSSSYNEQFF. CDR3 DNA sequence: TGCAGTGCCACCTCTGGCTCGAGCTCCTACAATGAGCAGTTCTTC.

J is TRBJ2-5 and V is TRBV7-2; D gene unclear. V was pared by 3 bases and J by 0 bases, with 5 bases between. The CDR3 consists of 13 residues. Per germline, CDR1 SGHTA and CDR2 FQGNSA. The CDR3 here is CASSFNHQETQYF. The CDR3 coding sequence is TGTGCCAGCAGCTTTAACCACCAAGAGACCCAGTACTTC.

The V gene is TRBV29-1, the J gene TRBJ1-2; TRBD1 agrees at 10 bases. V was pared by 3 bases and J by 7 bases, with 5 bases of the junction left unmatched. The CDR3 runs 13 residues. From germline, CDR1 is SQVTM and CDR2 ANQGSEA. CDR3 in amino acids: CSVDPTGGLGYTF. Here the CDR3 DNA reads TGCAGCGTTGACCCGACAGGGGGCCTTGGCTACACCTTC. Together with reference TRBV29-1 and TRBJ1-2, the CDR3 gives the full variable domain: SAVISQKPSRDICQRGTSLTIQCQVDSQVTMMFWYRQQPGQSLTLIATANQGSEATYESGFVIDKFPISRPNLTFSTLTVSNMSPEDSSIYLCSVDPTGGLGYTFGSGTRLTVV.

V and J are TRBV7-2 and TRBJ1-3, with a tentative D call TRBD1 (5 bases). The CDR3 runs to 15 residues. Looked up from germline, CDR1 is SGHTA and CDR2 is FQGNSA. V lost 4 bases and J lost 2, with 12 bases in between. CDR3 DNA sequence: TGTGCCAGCAGCTCAACGGGGCCCACTGGAAACACCATATATTTT. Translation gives CASSSTGPTGNTIYF.